Each of the 30 T cell receptor beta chains below was sequenced from the same sample in a study of identifying expanded T cells in peripheral blood. This table comes from immunoSEQ multiplex PCR, and its TCRdb copy is limited to in-frame clones, with some not included. Among fewer than 130,000 clones listed, around 89% were seen once. Sequences were obtained from blood. These receptor sequences come from a person between 18 and 75 years old in good health.

The chain has TRBV9 and TRBJ2-7; weak D call: TRBD2 (5 bases). CDR1 is SGDLS, CDR2 YYNGEE, per germline. Trimming cost V 0 bases and J 2 bases, with 9 bases left between them. CDR3 size: 14 residues. The CDR3 bases are TGTGCCAGCAGCGTAGGAGGGCTCGCCTACGAGCAGTACTTC. The encoded protein is CASSVGGLAYEQYF.

Regarding this clone: This sample also contains other DNA sequences that code for the same CDR3. This chain joins TRBV28 and TRBJ2-7; the D is unclear. Trimming shortened V by 1 base and J by 4 bases, and 5 bases separated the two germline ends. The CDR3 has 12 amino acids. Germline CDR1 reads MDHEN; CDR2 reads SYDVKM. DNA of the CDR3: TGTGCCAGCAGTTTATACCGGTACGAGCAGTACTTC. Amino acids: CASSLYRYEQYF. The entire variable domain, with the rest obtained from reference TRBV28 and TRBJ2-7, is as follows: DVKVTQSSRYLVKRTGEKVFLECVQDMDHENMFWYRQDPGLGLRLIYFSYDVKMKEKGDIPEGYSVSREKKERFSLILESASTNQTSMYLCASSLYRYEQYFGPGTRLTVT.

The gene calls are TRBV7-6 and TRBJ2-5; D gene unclear. The germline gives CDR1 SGHVS, CDR2 FNYEAQ. Trimming cost V 5 bases and J 2 bases, with 9 bases left between them. This CDR3 spans 13 amino acids. CDR3 sequence reads: CASSPSRQETQYF. The CDR3 DNA reads as TGTGCCAGCAGCCCAAGTCGGCAAGAGACCCAGTACTTC.

This chain connects TRBV6-6 to TRBJ1-4; D perhaps matches TRBD1 (6 bases). Trimming removed 2 bases from V and 8 bases from J, with 15 bases in between. The CDR3 spans 15 residues. CDR1 MNHNY and CDR2 SVGAGI come from the germline V gene (reference sequence). The CDR3 protein is CASSYPGALEEKLFF. CDR3 in DNA: TGTGCCAGCAGTTACCCAGGGGCCCTGGAGGAAAAACTGTTTTTT.

The chain couples TRBV18 to TRBJ1-2; 9 bases are shared with TRBD1. In germline, CDR1 is KGHSH, CDR2 LQKENI. Unmatched junction bases numbered 8, after V lost 2 bases and J lost 4 bases. The CDR3 is 16 residues long. The CDR3 coding sequence is TGTGCCAGCTCACCATGGGACAGGGTGACGGGCTATGGCTACACCTTC. Its protein product is CASSPWDRVTGYGYTF.

The rearrangement uses TRBV15 and TRBJ2-7; TRBD2 matches at 7 bases. The J segment lost 0 bases and the V segment lost 5 bases, leaving 4 bases of the junction unmatched. The CDR3 has 14 residues. CDR1 LNHNV and CDR2 YYDKDF come from the germline V gene (reference sequence). CDR3 nucleotides: TGTGCCACCAGCGGGGAGCGGGGCTCCTACGAGCAGTACTTC. Protein product: CATSGERGSYEQYF.

The chain recombines TRBV7-8 with TRBJ1-3; D is uncertain. The length of the CDR3 is 16 residues. Germline values: CDR1 SGHVS, CDR2 FQNEAQ. Trimming took off 5 bases at V and 1 base at J, with 15 bases between the two ends. CDR3 amino acids: CASSRREVMSGNTIYF. The CDR3 DNA sequence: TGTGCCAGCAGCAGACGGGAAGTTATGTCTGGAAACACCATATATTTT.

A few counts support this clone. V is TRBV25-1 and J is TRBJ2-2, with TRBD2 matching over 7 bases. This CDR3 contains 14 residues. Looked up from germline, CDR1 is MGHDK and CDR2 is SYGVNS. Trimming took 7 bases from V and 7 from J; bases not matched to a gene: 9. For the CDR3, the DNA is TGTGCCAGCATGAGTACGGGAGGTCGCGGGGAGCTGTTTTTT. This codes for CASMSTGGRGELFF. Complete variable domain (other parts from reference TRBV25-1 and TRBJ2-2): EADIYQTPRYLVIGTGKKITLECSQTMGHDKMYWYQQDPGMELHLIHYSYGVNSTEKGDLSSESTVSRIRTEHFPLTLESARPSHTSQYLCASMSTGGRGELFFGEGSRLTVL.

This sequence joins TRBV11-2 and TRBJ1-4, with no clear D. This CDR3 is built from 13 residues. CDR1 and CDR2 from the germline V gene are SGHAT and FQNNGV. Trimming left V 8 bases short and J 6 bases short, with 13 bases between. In DNA form, the CDR3 reads TGTGCCAGCGCACGTAGTAGGGATGAAAAACTGTTTTTT. It encodes CASARSRDEKLFF.

The chain has TRBV10-1 and TRBJ1-1, with D perhaps matching TRBD1 (5 bases). The V end was cut by 8 bases, the J end by 0 bases, with 10 bases between. The CDR3 contains 13 residues. The V gene's germline CDR1 is WNHNN and CDR2 SYGVQD (reference sequence). The CDR3, as DNA: TGCGCCAGCTCGCCAGGGATGAACACTGAAGCTTTCTTT. Protein: CASSPGMNTEAFF.

This chain joins TRBV5-6 and TRBJ2-2; D gene uncertain. Germline V gives CDR1 SGHDT, CDR2 YYEEEE. The V and J ends lost 5 bases and 3 bases respectively, with 8 bases between them. The CDR3 extends over 13 amino acids. The CDR3 region has the DNA TGTGCCAGCAGGCCCCAGGACACCGGGGAGCTGTTTTTT. It specifies CASRPQDTGELFF.

The chain joins TRBV7-9 to TRBJ1-2; D gene ambiguous. CDR3 length: 12 residues. Germline V gene lookup returns CDR1 SEHNR and CDR2 FQNEAQ (reference sequence). Trimming took 3 bases from V and 4 from J, leaving 6 bases between them. CDR3 bases: TGTGCCAGCAGCTTTGACTTCTATGGCTACACCTTC. This gives the protein CASSFDFYGYTF. The variable domain in full, completed from reference TRBV7-9 and TRBJ1-2, reads DTGVSQNPRHKITKRGQNVTFRCDPISEHNRLYWYRQTLGQGPEFLTYFQNEAQLEKSRLLSDRFSAERPKGSFSTLEIQRTEQGDSAMYLCASSFDFYGYTFGSGTRLTVV.

The gene calls are TRBV6-5 and TRBJ1-3, with D unresolved. This CDR3 region has 14 residues. Trimming removed 5 bases from V and 2 bases from J, with 10 bases in between. CDR1 is MNHEY, CDR2 SVGAGI, per germline. The CDR3: CASSKTITGNTIYF. For the CDR3, the DNA is TGTGCCAGCAGTAAGACGATTACTGGAAACACCATATATTTT.

This chain uses TRBV5-1 with TRBJ2-3; 12 bases map to TRBD2. After removal of 3 bases from V and 2 bases from J, the junction contained 10 bases not matched to a gene. This CDR3 region has 18 residues. CDR1 is SGHRS, CDR2 YFSETQ, per germline. The CDR3 is CASSSYTSGGPVTDTQYF. CDR3 bases: TGCGCCAGCAGCTCGTACACTAGCGGGGGGCCCGTCACAGATACGCAGTATTTT.

This clone was observed a single time. The CDR3: CASSPGLAGGQAQYF. The CDR3 coding sequence is TGTGCCAGCAGCCCGGGACTAGCGGGGGGGCAGGCGCAGTATTTT. The chain couples TRBV5-8 to TRBJ2-3, with 16 bases matching TRBD2. J gave up 10 bases and V 4 bases, and 6 bases lay outside the gene matches. The CDR3 length is 15 residues. CDR1 is SGHTS, CDR2 YDEGEE, per germline. The whole variable domain, filled in from reference TRBV5-8 and TRBJ2-3, reads EAGVTQSPTHLIKTRGQQATLRCSPISGHTSVYWYQQALGLGLQFLLWYDEGEERNRGNFPPRFSGRQFPNYSSELNVNALELEDSALYLCASSPGLAGGQAQYFGPGTRLTVL.

The chain's CDR3 is CASSQAAANYGYTF. The CDR3 nucleotides are TGCGCCAGCAGCCAAGCGGCGGCCAACTATGGCTACACCTTC. This chain connects TRBV4-3 to TRBJ1-2; D not certain. Trimming shortened V by 1 base and J by 2 bases, and 8 bases separated the two germline ends. Germline lookup yields CDR1 LGHNA and CDR2 YSLEER. The CDR3 consists of 14 residues.

The rearrangement joins TRBV7-2 to TRBJ2-7; 9 positions match TRBD1. Germline V lookup: CDR1 SGHTA, CDR2 FQGNSA. The CDR3 totals 14 residues. V lost 4 bases, J lost 3 bases, and 4 bases stayed unmatched. The CDR3 region is CASSSGQGYYEQYF. In DNA form, the CDR3 reads TGTGCCAGCAGCTCGGGACAGGGCTACTACGAGCAGTACTTC.

The V and J genes are TRBV6-1 and TRBJ2-3; 9 bases map to TRBD1. Germline trimming cut 2 bases from V and 1 base from J; bases unmatched to any gene: 10. This CDR3 comprises 18 residues. Germline loops: CDR1 MNHNS, CDR2 SASEGT. The CDR3 coding sequence is TGTGCCAGCAGTGAACAGGACAGGGGTGGCTTGGGCACAGATACGCAGTATTTT. Encoded protein: CASSEQDRGGLGTDTQYF.

V is TRBV11-2 and J is TRBJ2-3, with unresolved D. Germline values: CDR1 SGHAT, CDR2 FQNNGV. The V and J ends lost 5 bases and 1 base respectively, with 19 bases between them. The CDR3 totals 17 residues. The CDR3 loop reads CASSSRWSSFGTDTQYF. The CDR3, as DNA: TGTGCCAGCAGCAGTAGATGGTCGAGTTTCGGCACAGATACGCAGTATTTT.

This rearrangement joins TRBV28 to TRBJ2-7; 10 bases are a match to TRBD1. From germline, CDR1 is MDHEN and CDR2 SYDVKM. With 6 bases clipped from V and 5 bases from J, the junction kept 7 bases outside the gene matches. The CDR3 contains 14 residues. The CDR3 is CASRTGTGVDEQYF. The CDR3 nucleotides are TGTGCCAGCAGGACCGGGACAGGGGTAGACGAGCAGTACTTC.

The rearrangement joins TRBV5-6 to TRBJ1-2; D unclear. V lost 2 bases and J lost 4, with 9 bases in between. The CDR3 covers 13 residues. CDR1 and CDR2 (germline): SGHDT, YYEEEE. This CDR3 is CASSLLSPYGYTF. The CDR3 DNA is TGTGCCAGCAGCTTATTAAGTCCCTATGGCTACACCTTC. The full variable domain, with the rest looked up from reference TRBV5-6 and TRBJ1-2, is DAGVTQSPTHLIKTRGQQVTLRCSPKSGHDTVSWYQQALGQGPQFIFQYYEEEERQRGNFPDRFSGHQFPNYSSELNVNALLLGDSALYLCASSLLSPYGYTFGSGTRLTVV.

The chain has TRBV11-2 and TRBJ2-7; TRBD2 matches 11 bases. The CDR3 covers 14 residues. The trim removed 4 bases at V and 4 bases at J, leaving 3 bases unmatched. Germline V gives CDR1 SGHAT, CDR2 FQNNGV. CDR3 DNA sequence: TGTGCCAGCAGCTCGGGACTAGCGGTTTACGAGCAGTACTTC. It is translated as CASSSGLAVYEQYF. Full variable domain (missing parts from reference TRBV11-2 and TRBJ2-7): EAGVAQSPRYKIIEKRQSVAFWCNPISGHATLYWYQQILGQGPKLLIQFQNNGVVDDSQLPKDRFSAERLKGVDSTLKIQPAKLEDSAVYLCASSSGLAVYEQYFGPGTRLTVT.

The chain employs TRBV10-1 and TRBJ1-6; no reliable D call. CDR1 and CDR2 from the germline V gene are WNHNN and SYGVQD (reference sequence). V was clipped by 5 bases and J by 7 bases, with 15 bases between them. The CDR3 runs 15 residues. CDR3 coding DNA: TGCGCCAGCAGTAAAGCCCAGACTACCAATTCACCCCTCCACTTT. Translated: CASSKAQTTNSPLHF.

This clone was observed a single time. This sequence joins TRBV2 and TRBJ2-5; D not resolved. Germline V gene lookup returns CDR1 SNHLY and CDR2 FYNNEI. V was pared by 3 bases and J by 0 bases, with 2 bases between. This CDR3 has 12 residues. CDR3 region: CASSEDQETQYF. The CDR3 region has the DNA TGTGCCAGCAGTGAGGACCAAGAGACCCAGTACTTC.

The chain recombines TRBV2 with TRBJ1-5; TRBD1 aligns across 12 bases. The V segment lost 6 bases and the J segment 2 bases; nucleotides outside the gene matches: 8. This CDR3 has 17 residues. Looked up from germline, CDR1 is SNHLY and CDR2 is FYNNEI. As DNA, the CDR3 is TGTGCCAGCAGGAGGGACAGGGGGCGCGGGGGCAATCAGCCCCAGCATTTT. Translated: CASRRDRGRGGNQPQHF.

The V gene is TRBV10-3, the J gene TRBJ2-1; 7 bases are shared with TRBD1. CDR1 is ENHRY, CDR2 SYGVKD, per germline. The V and J ends lost 3 bases and 8 bases, in that order; junction bases with no gene match: 22. The CDR3 loop spans 19 amino acids. The CDR3 region has the DNA TGTGCCATCAGTGATAGTCGTGGAACCACCCGAGGACAGGCTGATGAGCAGTTCTTC. It yields the protein CAISDSRGTTRGQADEQFF.

The chain joins TRBV11-1 to TRBJ2-7, with TRBD1 identical over 7 bases. Trimming took 10 bases from V and 1 from J; bases not matched to a gene: 10. Germline-derived CDR1 and CDR2 are SGHAT and FQDESV (reference sequence). The CDR3 sequence is 14 residues long. The chain's CDR3 is CATRQTGRSYEQYF. The CDR3, as DNA: TGTGCCACTCGACAGACAGGGCGTTCCTACGAGCAGTACTTC.

The gene calls are TRBV6-9 and TRBJ2-1; either TRBD1 or TRBD2 may fit D (5 bases each). V dropped 4 bases and J dropped 5 bases, with 9 bases sitting between them. CDR1 MNHGY and CDR2 SVAAGI come from the germline V gene. The CDR3 has 13 amino acids. CDR3 in amino acids: CASSWGTDNEQFF. The CDR3 nucleotides read TGTGCCAGCAGTTGGGGGACCGACAATGAGCAGTTCTTC.

The chain has TRBV2 and TRBJ2-7; TRBD1 might be the D (5 bases). V was shortened by 8 bases and J by 7 bases, with 18 bases between the two germline ends. Looked up from germline, CDR1 is SNHLY and CDR2 is FYNNEI. The CDR3 runs to 13 residues. The CDR3 nucleotides are TGTGCCAGCCAGGGCAGACCCTCCGGGGAGCAGTACTTC. It translates to CASQGRPSGEQYF.

The V and J genes are TRBV2 and TRBJ1-4; D gene ambiguous. This CDR3 spans 13 amino acids. Germline CDR1 and CDR2: SNHLY and FYNNEI. The V and J ends lost 0 bases and 3 bases respectively, with 2 bases between them. CDR3 sequence reads: CASSEASNEKLFF. CDR3 DNA sequence: TGTGCCAGCAGTGAAGCCTCTAATGAAAAACTGTTTTTT.